Listed below are T cell receptor beta chains from one sample, sequenced in a study of T cell responses to AZD1222 COVID-19 vaccine. This table comes from immunoSEQ multiplex PCR, and its TCRdb copy is limited to in-frame clones, with some not included. In the table there are approximately 100,000 clones, 90% of which are singletons. The sample here was peripheral blood, taken on day 0 of AZD1222 vaccination. The receptors were sampled from an adult in good health. The CDR3 runs from the conserved cysteine through the conserved F or W. The D gene is left open where the match is weak. Clone size is given for some rows only: seen once, a few or many times, or a class if the clone is expanded.

d_gene	abundance	v_gene	j_gene	CDR3aa	CDR3nt
-	-	TRBV7-3	TRBJ1-3	CASSSSAGNTIYF	TGTGCCAGCAGCTCTAGTGCTGGAAACACCATATATTTT
-	-	TRBV19	TRBJ1-3	CASSPPGNTIYF	TGTGCCAGTAGTCCGCCTGGAAACACCATATATTTT
-	-	TRBV28	TRBJ1-1	CASSGRQILEAFF	TGTGCCAGCAGTGGGAGACAGATCTTAGAGGCTTTCTTT
-	-	TRBV5-6	TRBJ2-3	CASSLDRTDTQYF	TGTGCCAGCAGCTTGGACCGCACAGATACGCAGTATTTT
TRBD2	-	TRBV7-2	TRBJ2-5	CASSPVGGGIQETQYF	TGTGCCAGCAGCCCTGTGGGCGGGGGAATCCAAGAGACCCAGTACTTC
-	-	TRBV24-1	TRBJ2-1	CATSDLVQGNEQFF	TGTGCCACCAGTGATTTGGTGCAGGGGAATGAGCAGTTCTTC
TRBD2	-	TRBV29-1	TRBJ2-3	CSVAASGVTDTQYF	TGCAGCGTTGCGGCTAGCGGGGTCACAGATACGCAGTATTTT
-	few	TRBV27	TRBJ1-1	CASSLSGGVNTEAFF	TGTGCCAGCAGTTTATCTGGTGGTGTGAACACTGAAGCTTTCTTT
-	-	TRBV27	TRBJ1-1	CASRIQGSHTEAFF	TGTGCCAGCAGGATTCAGGGGTCCCACACTGAAGCTTTCTTT
-	-	TRBV5-1	TRBJ2-1	CASSLSGTPLSEQFF	TGCGCCAGCAGCTTATCCGGGACACCGCTCAGTGAGCAGTTCTTC
-	once	TRBV28	TRBJ1-2	CASSSDPRFYGYTF	TGTGCCAGCAGTTCTGACCCGAGGTTCTATGGCTACACCTTC
TRBD1	-	TRBV19	TRBJ1-1	CASSDKGGSMNTEAFF	TGTGCCAGTAGTGACAAAGGGGGCAGTATGAACACTGAAGCTTTCTTT
-	-	TRBV7-2	TRBJ1-3	CASSSTSAIGGNTIYF	TGTGCCAGCAGCTCTACCAGCGCTATAGGTGGAAACACCATATATTTT